These 24 T cell receptor beta chains originate from one sample sequenced in a study of blood T cell repertoires in COVID-19. This table comes from immunoSEQ multiplex PCR, and its TCRdb copy is limited to in-frame clones, with some not included. The table has 250,000 to 300,000 clones, 80% to 90% seen once. The sequencing sample was made of peripheral blood. These receptors originate from a woman aged 65 to 85 with COVID-19, enrolled during active disease.

The rearrangement uses TRBV5-5 and TRBJ2-7; TRBD2 aligns across 8 bases. V lost 0 bases and J lost 6; bases outside the gene matches: 5. CDR3 length equals 14 residues. In germline, CDR1 is SGHKS, CDR2 YYEKEE (reference sequence). This CDR3 is CASSLGLAGVEQYF. CDR3 in DNA: TGTGCCAGCAGCTTGGGGCTAGCGGGCGTCGAGCAGTACTTC.

The gene calls are TRBV28 and TRBJ1-5; D perhaps matches TRBD1 (5 bases). The V and J ends lost 5 bases and 0 bases respectively, with 11 bases between them. Per germline, CDR1 MDHEN and CDR2 SYDVKM. The CDR3 loop spans 15 amino acids. In nucleotides, the CDR3 is TGTGCCAGCAGTCCAGGGTGGGGTAGCAATCAGCCCCAGCATTTT. Its protein product is CASSPGWGSNQPQHF. The full variable domain, its missing parts supplied by reference TRBV28 and TRBJ1-5, is DVKVTQSSRYLVKRTGEKVFLECVQDMDHENMFWYRQDPGLGLRLIYFSYDVKMKEKGDIPEGYSVSREKKERFSLILESASTNQTSMYLCASSPGWGSNQPQHFGDGTRLSIL.

This sequence joins TRBV30 and TRBJ2-2; 11 bases are shared with TRBD1. The CDR3 sequence is 14 residues long. The germline V gene encodes CDR1 GTSNPN and CDR2 SVGIG (reference sequence). With V trimmed by 5 bases and J by 6 bases, 5 bases remained unmatched. Written as DNA, the CDR3 is TGTGCCTGGCAGGGACAGGGGGGGCCCGGGGAGCTGTTTTTT. Translated, it gives CAWQGQGGPGELFF.

In this sample, this clone turned up a few times. The V and J genes are TRBV3-1 (or the pseudogene TRBV3-2) and TRBJ1-6, with D perhaps TRBD1 (6 bases). V lost 0 bases to trimming and J lost 8 bases, with 14 bases between them. The germline V gene has CDR1 LGHDT and CDR2 YNNKEL (reference sequence). The CDR3 is 16 residues long. CDR3 loop: CASSQDPGGMDSPLHF. In nucleotides, the CDR3 is TGTGCCAGCAGCCAAGATCCGGGGGGCATGGATTCACCCCTCCACTTT.

The rearrangement uses TRBV6-2 or TRBV6-3 and TRBJ2-1; a weak D match, TRBD2 (5 bases). V was pared by 5 bases and J by 8 bases, with 16 bases between. This CDR3 contains 14 residues. CDR1 and CDR2 from the germline V gene are MNHEY and SVGEGT. CDR3 in DNA: TGTGCCAGCAGTCTTGGACTGTCATCGGATGAGCAGTTCTTC. Translating gives CASSLGLSSDEQFF.

J is TRBJ1-3 and V is TRBV10-3; no reliable D call. V gave up 7 bases and J gave up 2 bases, with 18 bases separating them. Germline loops: CDR1 ENHRY, CDR2 SYGVKD. The CDR3 has 16 amino acids. DNA of the CDR3: TGTGCCATCACCCCTGGAAGCCTACAGACTGGAAACACCATATATTTT. Translating it yields CAITPGSLQTGNTIYF.

V usage is TRBV5-1 and J usage is TRBJ2-2, with 12 positions matching TRBD2. The CDR3 length is 16 residues. Germline trimming cut 0 bases from V and 7 bases from J; bases unmatched to any gene: 4. Germline V gene sequence: CDR1 SGHRS, CDR2 YFSETQ. The CDR3 spells CASSLALAGGIGELFF. The CDR3, as DNA: TGCGCCAGCAGCTTGGCACTAGCGGGAGGCATCGGGGAGCTGTTTTTT.

The chain carries TRBV27 and TRBJ2-1; 9 bases are shared with TRBD2. V lost 4 bases and J lost 4; bases outside the gene matches: 5. The V gene's germline CDR1 is MNHEY and CDR2 SMNVEV (reference sequence). The CDR3 contains 15 residues. Here the CDR3 DNA reads TGTGCCAGCAGTTCAGCTAGCGGGATGTACAATGAGCAGTTCTTC. Translating gives CASSSASGMYNEQFF.

The chain links TRBV7-9 to TRBJ1-1, with TRBD1 matching over 7 bases. V was pared by 1 base and J by 13 bases, with 12 bases of the junction left unmatched. The CDR3 totals 14 residues. CDR1 is SEHNR and CDR2 is FQNEAQ in the germline V gene (reference sequence). DNA of the CDR3: TGTGCCAGCAGCTTAGATATACCGGGACAGAAGGATTTCTTT. It codes for CASSLDIPGQKDFF.

This clone appeared a few times. V is TRBV27 and J is TRBJ1-1, with a tentative D call TRBD1 (5 bases). V was pared by 2 bases and J by 2 bases, with 9 bases between. Germline lookup yields CDR1 MNHEY and CDR2 SMNVEV (reference sequence). The CDR3 totals 14 residues. DNA of the CDR3: TGTGCCAGCAGTTTAAACAGGCTAAACACTGAAGCTTTCTTT. This gives the protein CASSLNRLNTEAFF.

The chain couples TRBV6-5 to TRBJ2-7; 8 nucleotides align to TRBD2. CDR3 length: 13 residues. Germline values: CDR1 MNHEY, CDR2 SVGAGI. J gave up 6 bases and V 6 bases, and 7 bases lay outside the gene matches. The CDR3 region is CASRLSGSGEQYF. The CDR3 nucleotides read TGTGCCAGCAGGCTCAGCGGGAGCGGCGAGCAGTACTTC.

The CDR3 protein is CASSSTGENTGELFF. CDR3 bases: TGTGCCAGCAGCTCGACAGGTGAAAACACCGGGGAGCTGTTTTTT. The rearrangement joins TRBV25-1 to TRBJ2-2, with D tentatively TRBD1 (6 bases). From germline, CDR1 is MGHDK and CDR2 SYGVNS. The CDR3 is 15 residues long. V lost 6 bases and J lost 2, with 13 bases in between.

The V and J genes are TRBV20-1 and TRBJ2-1; no reliable D call. Trimming removed 1 base at V and 5 bases at J, with 3 bases between. Germline CDR1 and CDR2: DFQATT and SNEGSKA (reference sequence). The CDR3 extends over 11 amino acids. CDR3: CSARADNEQFF. The CDR3 DNA reads as TGCAGTGCTAGAGCCGACAATGAGCAGTTCTTC.

This sequence joins TRBV3-1 (or the pseudogene TRBV3-2) and TRBJ1-6, with D uncertain. The V end was cut by 4 bases, the J end by 0 bases, with 7 bases between. There are 15 residues in the CDR3. Germline V gene sequence: CDR1 LGHDT, CDR2 YNNKEL (reference sequence). CDR3: CASSPASSYNSPLHF. Written as DNA, the CDR3 is TGTGCCAGCAGCCCAGCGAGCTCCTATAATTCACCCCTCCACTTT.

This sequence joins TRBV4-3 and TRBJ2-7; TRBD1 matches 8 bases. V shed 1 base, J shed 3 bases, and the junction held 2 bases outside the gene matches. CDR1 and CDR2 (germline): LGHNA, YSLEER. The CDR3 is made up of 14 amino acids. CDR3 residues: CASSQGTGLYEQYF. DNA of the CDR3: TGCGCCAGCAGCCAAGGGACAGGGCTCTACGAGCAGTACTTC.

The V call is TRBV4-1, the J call TRBJ1-1; D is unresolved. Per germline, CDR1 MGHRA and CDR2 YSYEKL. V was pared by 1 base and J by 0 bases, with 15 bases between. There are 17 residues in the CDR3. The CDR3 loop is CASSQARPKTLNTEAFF. The CDR3 nucleotides read TGCGCCAGCAGCCAAGCTAGGCCAAAGACCCTGAACACTGAAGCTTTCTTT.

This chain joins TRBV21-1 and TRBJ1-5; the table's D call, TRBD1, was not checked against the DNA. TRBV21-1 counts as a pseudogene. CDR3 length: 18 amino acids. CDR3: CASSKGSRRQGPRQPQHF. CDR3 bases: TGTGCCAGCAGCAAGGGAAGTAGGAGACAGGGGCCAAGGCAGCCCCAGCATTTT.

In its sample, this clone was seen a few times. J is TRBJ2-7 and V is TRBV5-1; no clear D. The V gene lost 4 bases and the J gene lost 3 bases, with 8 bases spanning the gap. From germline, CDR1 is SGHRS and CDR2 YFSETQ. This CDR3 comprises 12 residues. CDR3 loop: CASSPKLYEQYF. CDR3 DNA sequence: TGCGCCAGCAGCCCGAAACTCTACGAGCAGTACTTC.

The rearrangement joins TRBV29-1 to TRBJ2-1; possibly TRBD1 for D (6 bases). CDR3 length: 13 residues. Germline V gene data show CDR1 as SQVTM and CDR2 as ANQGSEA. Trimming pared 7 bases from V and 7 bases from J, leaving 17 bases between. The CDR3 DNA reads TGCAGCGCCGTGGACAGCTCTAAGAATGAGCAGTTCTTC. This codes for CSAVDSSKNEQFF.

The chain couples TRBV2 to TRBJ1-5; D is uncertain. The ends were cut back, 7 bases at V and 6 bases at J, with 13 bases in the middle. This CDR3 region has 13 residues. Germline assignment: CDR1 SNHLY and CDR2 FYNNEI. The CDR3 DNA follows: TGTGCCAGCACCCCCGGAACGGGTCAGCCCCAGCATTTT. Its translation: CASTPGTGQPQHF.

J is TRBJ1-1 and V is TRBV11-2; 9 nucleotides line up with TRBD1. From germline, CDR1 is SGHAT and CDR2 FQNNGV. J was trimmed by 2 bases and V by 5 bases; bases with no gene match: 12. The CDR3 spans 17 residues. CDR3 in DNA: TGTGCCAGCAGCGGAAAAGGACAGGGGTATGGTAACACTGAAGCTTTCTTT. Amino acids: CASSGKGQGYGNTEAFF.

V gene TRBV12-3 or TRBV12-4 combines with J gene TRBJ1-4; D gene unclear. This CDR3 region has 11 residues. Trimming removed 5 bases from V and 5 bases from J, with 3 bases in between. CDR3 region: CASSLNEKLFF. Written as DNA, the CDR3 is TGTGCCAGCAGTCTGAATGAAAAACTGTTTTTT.

This clone was observed once. The rearrangement uses TRBV27 and TRBJ1-5, with D possibly being TRBD1 (5 bases). The CDR3 runs 13 residues. V lost 2 bases and J lost 5, with 7 bases in between. The germline CDR1 and CDR2 sequences are MNHEY and SMNVEV (reference sequence). CDR3 region: CASSLLGHQPQHF. The CDR3 nucleotides are TGTGCCAGCAGTTTACTGGGGCATCAGCCCCAGCATTTT.

The chain joins TRBV6-2 or TRBV6-3 to TRBJ1-5, with 9 bases identical to TRBD1. Germline CDR1 reads MNHEY; CDR2 reads SVGEGT. This CDR3 region has 18 residues. V shed 1 base, J shed 2 bases, and the junction held 9 bases outside the gene matches. The CDR3 is CASSYLTGTGYGNQPQHF. The DNA for the CDR3 is TGTGCCAGCAGTTACTTAACCGGGACAGGGTATGGCAATCAGCCCCAGCATTTT.